This T cell receptor beta chain was obtained from a study of T cells in Graves' hyperthyroidism and ophthalmopathy. Study outcomes and limitations: Also found in blood were most expanded thyroid clonotypes above 0.001.

Amplification yielded TCR beta CDR3 regions, with RNA transcripts as the source. HTBI primers were the set used in a first-round RT-PCR of the TCR CDR3. TCRdb passed the multiplex PCR reads through MiXCR, listing each CDR3 protein once. Of some 530,000 distinct CDR3 sequences listed, less than 25% are singletons. The table lists this clonotype with a few counts. No antigen is known for it. V was clipped by 2 bases and J by 6 bases; unmatched bases: 5. The V gene's germline CDR1 is SGHTA and CDR2 FQGTGA. The CDR3 is 15 amino acids. This chain uses TRBV7-3 with TRBJ2-1, with 9 bases matching TRBD2. Sequenced material: blood. The source is a woman in her seventies with Graves' ophthalmopathy. The CDR3 DNA reads TGTGCCAGCAGCTTAGCGGGAGGGGGGTTCAATGAGCAGTTCTTC. Protein: CASSLAGGGFNEQFF. Drawing the rest from reference TRBV7-3 and TRBJ2-1, the complete variable domain is GAGVSQTPSNKVTEKGKYVELRCDPISGHTALYWYRQSLGQGPEFLIYFQGTGAADDSGLPNDRFFAVRPEGSVSTLKIQRTERGDSAVYLCASSLAGGGFNEQFFGPGTRLTVL.